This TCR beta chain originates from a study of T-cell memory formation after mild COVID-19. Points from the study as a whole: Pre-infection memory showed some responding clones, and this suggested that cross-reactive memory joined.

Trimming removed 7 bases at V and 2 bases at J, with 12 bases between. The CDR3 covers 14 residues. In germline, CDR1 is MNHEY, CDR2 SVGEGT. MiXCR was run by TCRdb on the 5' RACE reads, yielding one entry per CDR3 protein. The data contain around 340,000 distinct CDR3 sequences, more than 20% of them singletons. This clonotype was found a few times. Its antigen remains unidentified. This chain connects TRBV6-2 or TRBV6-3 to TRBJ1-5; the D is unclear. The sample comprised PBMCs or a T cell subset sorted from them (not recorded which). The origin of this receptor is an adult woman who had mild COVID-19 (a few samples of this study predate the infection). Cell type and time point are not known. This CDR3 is CASIGGLGNQPQHF. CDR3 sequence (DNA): TGTGCCAGCATAGGAGGACTGGGCAATCAGCCCCAGCATTTT.